The T cell receptor (beta chain) described here comes from a study of shared clonotypes between healthy human individuals. Study results and limitations: Clonotypes shared by all four sorted-subset donors had higher generation probabilities than non-shared clonotypes. Relative to memory subsets, naive subsets generally showed larger estimated richness.

Only in-frame clones appear in the TCRdb table, and some are missing; sequencing was by immunoSEQ multiplex PCR. The sample includes 1,500,000 or so clones, around 98.5% of them seen just once. A word on this clone: Antigen specificity is unknown.

All participating donors were Caucasian adults from Nashville, Tennessee. In the CD4+ fraction, cells were divided into CD45RA+ naive and CD45RA-negative memory subsets. Per germline, CDR1 SEHNR and CDR2 FQNEAQ (reference sequence). The CDR3 totals 18 residues. Unmatched junction bases numbered 10, after V lost 2 bases and J lost 2 bases. The sequencing input was naive CD4+ T cells sorted from blood. Subset defined: CD45RA+ positively selected. The receptor comes from a man aged 25-45 years in good health. The chain combines TRBV7-9 with TRBJ1-4, with 8 bases matching TRBD1. The CDR3 DNA reads as TGTGCCAGCAGCTTAAGCAGGGGGCTTGGGATGACTAATGAAAAACTGTTTTTT. Residues: CASSLSRGLGMTNEKLFF.